This T cell receptor beta chain was documented in a study of CD8 T cells in ankylosing spondylitis. The CDR3 contains 12 residues. Trimming shortened V by 8 bases and J by 8 bases, and 12 bases separated the two germline ends. TCRdb ran MiXCR on the 5' RACE reads and lists one entry per CDR3 protein. The profile shows about 350,000 distinct CDR3 sequences, more than 20% of them singletons. This clonotype has only a few counts. Sequenced material: blood, either unsorted or a sorted T cell fraction (not recorded which). The chain is built from TRBV12-3 or TRBV12-4 and TRBJ1-4; D is unresolved. The TCR was taken from a male donor with ankylosing spondylitis or in good health (not recorded which). The CDR3 DNA reads TGTGCCAGCGTCGGTTTGGGCGAAAAACTGTTTTTT. Protein: CASVGLGEKLFF.